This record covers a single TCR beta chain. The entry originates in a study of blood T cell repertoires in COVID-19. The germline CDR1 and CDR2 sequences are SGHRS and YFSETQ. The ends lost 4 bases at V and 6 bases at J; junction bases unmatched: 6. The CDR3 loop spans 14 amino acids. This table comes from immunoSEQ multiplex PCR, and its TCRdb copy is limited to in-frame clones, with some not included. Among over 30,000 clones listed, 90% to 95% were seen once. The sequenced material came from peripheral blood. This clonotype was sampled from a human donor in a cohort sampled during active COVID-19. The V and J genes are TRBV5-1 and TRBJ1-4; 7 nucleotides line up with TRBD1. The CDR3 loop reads CASSITGADEKLFF. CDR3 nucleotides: TGCGCCAGCAGCATAACAGGGGCGGATGAAAAACTGTTTTTT.